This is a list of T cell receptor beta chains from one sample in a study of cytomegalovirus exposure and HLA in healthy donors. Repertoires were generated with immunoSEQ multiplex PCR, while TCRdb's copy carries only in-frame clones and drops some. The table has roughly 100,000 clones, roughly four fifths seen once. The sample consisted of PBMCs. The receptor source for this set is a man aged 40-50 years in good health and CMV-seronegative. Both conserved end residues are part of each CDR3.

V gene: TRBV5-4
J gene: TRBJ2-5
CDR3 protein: CASRRTGGILQETQYF

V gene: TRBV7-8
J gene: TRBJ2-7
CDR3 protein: CASSLEGVRYEQYF

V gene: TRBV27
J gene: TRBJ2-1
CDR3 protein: CASSFLGDEQFF

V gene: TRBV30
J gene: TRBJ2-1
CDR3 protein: CAVDRLLEQFF

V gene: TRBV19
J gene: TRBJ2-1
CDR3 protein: CASSMVPLPDNEQFF

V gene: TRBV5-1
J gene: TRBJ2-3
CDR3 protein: CASSLGDSTDTQYF

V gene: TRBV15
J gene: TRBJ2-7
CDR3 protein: CATSSRQGAYEQYF

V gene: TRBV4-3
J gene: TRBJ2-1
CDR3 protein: CASSGGPYNEQFF

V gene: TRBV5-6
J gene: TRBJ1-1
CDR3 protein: CASRRQGRNTEAFF

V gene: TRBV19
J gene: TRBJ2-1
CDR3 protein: CASSISGGIDEQFF

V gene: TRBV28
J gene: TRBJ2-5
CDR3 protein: CASSLSGRETQYF

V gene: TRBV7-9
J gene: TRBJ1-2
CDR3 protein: CASSSTPGQGSGYTF

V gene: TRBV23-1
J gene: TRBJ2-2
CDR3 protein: CASRLNRGQGDTGELFF

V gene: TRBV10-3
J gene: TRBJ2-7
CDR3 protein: CAISESWGGLAGATVVDEQYF

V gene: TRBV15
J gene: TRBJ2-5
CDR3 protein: CATSRGGTGGETQYF

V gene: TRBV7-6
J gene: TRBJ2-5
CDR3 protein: CASSRARGETQYF

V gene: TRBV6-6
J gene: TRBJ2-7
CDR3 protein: CASRAGITYEQYF

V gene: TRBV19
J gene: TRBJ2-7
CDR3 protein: CASTGQGSYEQYF

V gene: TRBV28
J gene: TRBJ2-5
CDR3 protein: CASSFPGSGGHRLQETQYF

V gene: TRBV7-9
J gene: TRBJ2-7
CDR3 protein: CASRGQTYEQYF

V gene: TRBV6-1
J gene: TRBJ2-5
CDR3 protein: CASSEAVSGGETQYF

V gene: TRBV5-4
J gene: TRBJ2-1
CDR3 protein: CASSFRDRGNNEQFF

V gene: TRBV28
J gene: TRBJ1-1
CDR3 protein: CASSPNRGAGTEAFF

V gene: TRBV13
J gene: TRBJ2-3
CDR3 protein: CASSLRLAGASTDTQYF

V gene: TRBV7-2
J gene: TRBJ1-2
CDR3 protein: CASSKGQEKGYTF

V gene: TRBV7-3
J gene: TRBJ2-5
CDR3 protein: CASSPQTSGGLETQYF

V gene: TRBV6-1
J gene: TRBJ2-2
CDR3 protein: CASNPGIGTGELFF

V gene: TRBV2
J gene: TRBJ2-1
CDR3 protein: CASSAIQGAYNEQFF

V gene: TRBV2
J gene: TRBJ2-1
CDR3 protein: CASSEQGTSVGEQFF

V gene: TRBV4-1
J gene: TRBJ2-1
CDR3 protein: CASSPTQGEYNEQFF

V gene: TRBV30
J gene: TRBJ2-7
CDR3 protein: CAPVGGDYEQYF

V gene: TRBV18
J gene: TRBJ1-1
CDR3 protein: CASSPQGGRAFF

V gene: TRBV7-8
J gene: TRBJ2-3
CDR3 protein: CASSGTGGDTQYF

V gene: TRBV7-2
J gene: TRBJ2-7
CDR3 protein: CASSFYDFSYEQYF

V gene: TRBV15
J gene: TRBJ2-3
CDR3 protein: CATSRQGLAGLSTDTQYF

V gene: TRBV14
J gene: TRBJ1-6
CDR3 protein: CASSQEAGVANSYNSPLHF

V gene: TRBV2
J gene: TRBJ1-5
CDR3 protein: CASSEAPTGYQPQHF

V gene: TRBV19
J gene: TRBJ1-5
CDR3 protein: CASSIQGGQPQHF

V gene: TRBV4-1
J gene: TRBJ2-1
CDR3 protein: CASSHRAGKQFF

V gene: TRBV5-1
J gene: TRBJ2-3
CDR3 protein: CASSLGQTDTDTQYF

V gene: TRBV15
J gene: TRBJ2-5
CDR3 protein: CATTDGYQETQYF

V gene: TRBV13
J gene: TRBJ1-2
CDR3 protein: CASSPGRGANYGYTF

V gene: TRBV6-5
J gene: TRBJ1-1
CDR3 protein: CASSPGVYTEAFF

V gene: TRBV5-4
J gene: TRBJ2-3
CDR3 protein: CASSLLQGTDTQYF

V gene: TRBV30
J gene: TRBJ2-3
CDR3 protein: CAWNSGGSTDTQYF

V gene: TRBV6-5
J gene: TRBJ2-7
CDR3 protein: CASSFKRDRPFEQYF

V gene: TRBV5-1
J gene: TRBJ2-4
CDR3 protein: CASSRGHSPGENIQYF

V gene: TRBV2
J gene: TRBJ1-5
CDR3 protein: CASRGGQNNQPQHF

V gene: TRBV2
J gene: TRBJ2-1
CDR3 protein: CASSAEGATEQFF

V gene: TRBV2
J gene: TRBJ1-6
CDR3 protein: CASKGVSSYNSPLHF

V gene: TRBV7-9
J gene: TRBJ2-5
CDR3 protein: CASTQSGGGETQYF

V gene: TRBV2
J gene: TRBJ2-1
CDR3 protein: CASREGTSGQQFF

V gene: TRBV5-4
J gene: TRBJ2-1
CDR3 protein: CASSPGTDPYNEQFF

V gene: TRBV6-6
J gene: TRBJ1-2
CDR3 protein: CASSYSSGGHNYGYTF

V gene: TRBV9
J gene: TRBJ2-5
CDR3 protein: CASSPGGYQETQYF

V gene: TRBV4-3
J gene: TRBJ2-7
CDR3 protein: CASSQEQGAEQYF

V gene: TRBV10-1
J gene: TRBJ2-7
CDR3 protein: CASSEGRGEQYF

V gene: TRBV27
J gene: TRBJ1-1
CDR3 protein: CASIRSLNEAFF

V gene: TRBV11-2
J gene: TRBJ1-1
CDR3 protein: CASSLETFMNTEAFF

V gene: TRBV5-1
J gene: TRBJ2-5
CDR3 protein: CASSFGLLQETQYF